The clone carrying this T cell receptor beta chain was observed at least ten times. Germline trimming cut 5 bases from V and 6 bases from J; bases unmatched to any gene: 7. The CDR3 consists of 14 residues. Germline values: CDR1 DFQATT, CDR2 SNEGSKA (reference sequence). Via MiXCR, TCRdb re-called the 5' RACE reads, giving one row per CDR3 protein. Of 35,000 to 45,000 distinct CDR3 sequences in the sample, around 4% were seen once. The sample belongs to a study of early T cells in non-severe SARS-CoV-2 infection. Study details: Bulk RNA isolated from unsorted whole blood underwent sequencing; chains were not paired.

V usage is TRBV20-1 and J usage is TRBJ1-6; 7 bases are shared with TRBD1. The receptor's source is an adult who was a healthcare worker with PCR-confirmed SARS-CoV-2 infection or an uninfected control (not recorded which). Input material: whole blood. The CDR3 loop is CSAPRTGFNSPLHF. The CDR3 DNA is TGCAGTGCTCCGAGGACAGGATTTAATTCACCCCTCCACTTT.